Sequencing of this TCR beta chain was carried out in a study of blood T cell repertoires in COVID-19 (dated by TCRdb to the early 2020s). General notes on the study: Samples from collaborators originated in the United States, Italy and Spain and spanned both the acute and convalescent phases of COVID-19. The material from the prospective study consisted of cDNA or gDNA derived from T cells, B-cell-depleted T cells, or PBMCs. The dataset comprised deeply sampled blood TCRbeta repertoires from subjects exposed to, actively infected with, or recovered from COVID-19. A freely available public database, intended as a resource for researchers studying the immune response to SARS-CoV-2, is where the repertoires were released. The samples were drawn from two sources: the first 160 participants of the ongoing ImmuneRACE study, and 1,000 to 1,500 subjects contributed by 6 global collaborators. Sample metadata almost always included a de-identified subject ID, COVID-19 status, age in years and sex. Where HLA class I and class II types were available, the types were taken from metadata supplied by the sample provider, not from assay-based typing. Findings and caveats that apply to the study as a whole: Clinical and demographic metadata were provided uncurated, with the amount varying by source and participant.

The count of this clone is one. It has no known antigen specificity. Qualities for individual bases were not recorded, and no much larger clone is one base off. The collaborating institutions used their own protocols to collect whole blood in K2EDTA tubes. For TCRbeta analysis, collaborators shipped samples as frozen whole blood, isolated PBMCs, or DNA extracted from either of those sample types. The germline V gene sets CDR1 to SNHLY and CDR2 to FYNNEI. CDR3 length: 15 amino acids, cysteine to phenylalanine. The read is trimmed to its CDR3 DNA, 45 bases read in frame from base 1. Unmatched junction bases come to 4, with V trimmed by 5 bases and J by 4 bases. TCRbeta CDR3 regions were amplified from genomic DNA using the immunoSEQ Assay, a bias-controlled multiplex PCR. The published analysis was carried out like this. Nucleated cell counts per sample were estimated from amplification of reference gene primers within the assay. To quantify the absolute abundance of each unique TCRbeta CDR3 rearrangement, sequence reads were collapsed and filtered. Productive Simpson clonality was computed per sample as the square root of Simpson's diversity index over productive rearrangements. The source is immuneACCESS, and TCRdb retained only in-frame sequences with V and J called. Part of the clones is not carried over; for the studies checked, unresolved V genes explain less than half of this, and the remainder is unexplained. D and trimming were read from the DNA, whereas the V and J calls and clone size are those reported in that table. Present in this sample are more than 35,000 clones, roughly 78% of which were seen just once. The ten largest account for approximately 20% of the sample.

The clonotype originates from a man between 65 and 80 years old with acute or convalescent COVID-19. Sequencing was done on a sample of peripheral blood. The chain uses TRBV2 and TRBJ2-1, with 11 bases aligning to TRBD2. The nucleotide sequence reads as follows: TGTGCCAGCAGTCCCGGGACTAGCGGTTACAATGAGCAGTTCTTC. This sequence encodes CASSPGTSGYNEQFF.